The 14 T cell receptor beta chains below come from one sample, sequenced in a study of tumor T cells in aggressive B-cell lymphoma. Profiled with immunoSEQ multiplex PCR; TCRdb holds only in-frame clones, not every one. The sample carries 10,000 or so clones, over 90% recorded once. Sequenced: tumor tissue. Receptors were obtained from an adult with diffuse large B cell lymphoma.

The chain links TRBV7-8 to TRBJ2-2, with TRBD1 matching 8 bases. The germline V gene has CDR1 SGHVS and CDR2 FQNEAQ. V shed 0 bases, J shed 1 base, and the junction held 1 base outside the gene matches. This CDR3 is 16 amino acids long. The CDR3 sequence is CASSLAGQGNTGELFF. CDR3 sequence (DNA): TGTGCCAGCAGCTTAGCCGGACAGGGGAACACCGGGGAGCTGTTTTTT.

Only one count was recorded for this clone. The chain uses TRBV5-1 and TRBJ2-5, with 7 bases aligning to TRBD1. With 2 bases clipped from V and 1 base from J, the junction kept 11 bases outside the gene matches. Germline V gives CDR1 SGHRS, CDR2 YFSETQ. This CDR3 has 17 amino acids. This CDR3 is CASSLALTGATQETQYF. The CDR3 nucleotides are TGCGCCAGCAGCTTAGCGCTTACAGGGGCTACCCAAGAGACCCAGTACTTC.

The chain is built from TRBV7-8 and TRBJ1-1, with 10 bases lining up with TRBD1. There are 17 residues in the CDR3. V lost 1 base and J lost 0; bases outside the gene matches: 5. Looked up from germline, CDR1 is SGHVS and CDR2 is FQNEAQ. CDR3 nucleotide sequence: TGTGCCAGCAGCTTAGGGTGGGACAGGGGAATGAACACTGAAGCTTTCTTT. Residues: CASSLGWDRGMNTEAFF.

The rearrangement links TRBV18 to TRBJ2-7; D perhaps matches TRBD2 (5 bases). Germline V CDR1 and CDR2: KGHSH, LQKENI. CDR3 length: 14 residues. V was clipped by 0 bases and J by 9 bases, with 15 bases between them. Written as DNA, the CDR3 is TGTGCCAGCTCACCACCGCGACTCACCGAGGGGCAGTACTTC. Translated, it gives CASSPPRLTEGQYF. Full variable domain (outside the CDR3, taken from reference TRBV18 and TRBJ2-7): NAGVMQNPRHLVRRRGQEARLRCSPMKGHSHVYWYRQLPEEGLKFMVYLQKENIIDESGMPKERFSAEFPKEGPSILRIQQVVRGDSAAYFCASSPPRLTEGQYFGPGTRLTVT.

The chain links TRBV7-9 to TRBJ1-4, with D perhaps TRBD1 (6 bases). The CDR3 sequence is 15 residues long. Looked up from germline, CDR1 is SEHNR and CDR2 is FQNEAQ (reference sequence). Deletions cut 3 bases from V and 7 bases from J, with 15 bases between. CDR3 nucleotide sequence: TGTGCCAGCAGCTTGGCGAGGCAAGGGGGTGAAAAACTGTTTTTT. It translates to CASSLARQGGEKLFF.

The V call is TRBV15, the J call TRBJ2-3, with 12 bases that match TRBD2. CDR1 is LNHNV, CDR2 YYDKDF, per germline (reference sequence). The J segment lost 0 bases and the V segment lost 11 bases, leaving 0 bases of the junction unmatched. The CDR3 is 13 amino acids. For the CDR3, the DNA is TGTGCCGGACTAGCGGGAAGCACAGATACGCAGTATTTT. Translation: CAGLAGSTDTQYF. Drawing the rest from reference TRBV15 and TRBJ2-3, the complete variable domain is DAMVIQNPRYQVTQFGKPVTLSCSQTLNHNVMYWYQQKSSQAPKLLFHYYDKDFNNEADTPDNFQSRRPNTSFCFLDIRSPGLGDTAMYLCAGLAGSTDTQYFGPGTRLTVL.

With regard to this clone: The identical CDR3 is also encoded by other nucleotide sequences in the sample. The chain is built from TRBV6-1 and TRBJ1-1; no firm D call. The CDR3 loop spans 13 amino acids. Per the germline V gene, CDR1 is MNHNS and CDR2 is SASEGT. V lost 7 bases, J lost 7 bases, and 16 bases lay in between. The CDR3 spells CASTLGGVFEAFF. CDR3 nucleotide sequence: TGTGCCAGCACCTTAGGAGGCGTTTTTGAAGCTTTCTTT.

The CDR3 DNA reads as TGTGCCAGCAGTGGGCAGTGGGCTAGCGGCAGGGAGACCCAGTACTTC. Translated, it gives CASSGQWASGRETQYF. The V gene is TRBV6-1, the J gene TRBJ2-5, with 7 nucleotides matching TRBD2. The J segment lost 5 bases and the V segment lost 4 bases, leaving 13 bases of the junction unmatched. Germline V gene data show CDR1 as MNHNS and CDR2 as SASEGT. The CDR3 contains 16 residues.

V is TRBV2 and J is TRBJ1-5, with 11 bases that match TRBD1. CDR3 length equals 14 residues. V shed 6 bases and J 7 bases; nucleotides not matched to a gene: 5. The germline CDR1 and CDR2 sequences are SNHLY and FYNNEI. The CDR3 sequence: CASRIGTGGQPQHF. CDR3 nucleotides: TGTGCCAGCAGGATCGGGACAGGGGGACAGCCCCAGCATTTT.

The CDR3 bases are TGTGCCAGCAGCTCGAGGGGGTCCGGGGCCAACGTCCTGACTTTC. Protein product: CASSSRGSGANVLTF. The rearrangement links TRBV9 to TRBJ2-6, with D possibly TRBD1 on 6 matching bases. The length of the CDR3 is 15 residues. Per the germline V gene, CDR1 is SGDLS and CDR2 is YYNGEE. Trimming cost V 4 bases and J 4 bases, with 12 bases left between them.

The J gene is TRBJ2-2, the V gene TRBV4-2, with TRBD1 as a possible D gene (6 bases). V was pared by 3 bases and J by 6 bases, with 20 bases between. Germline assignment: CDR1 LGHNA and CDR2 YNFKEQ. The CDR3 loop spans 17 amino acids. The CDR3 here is CASSHIQGGVGAGELFF. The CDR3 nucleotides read TGTGCCAGCAGCCACATACAGGGTGGAGTTGGGGCCGGGGAGCTGTTTTTT.

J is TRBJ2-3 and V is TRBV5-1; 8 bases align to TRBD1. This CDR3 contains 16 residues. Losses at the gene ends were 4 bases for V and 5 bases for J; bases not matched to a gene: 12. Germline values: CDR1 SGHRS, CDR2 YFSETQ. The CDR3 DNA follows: TGCGCCAGCAGCCCGTCTCAGGGGGCGAGGGAAGATACGCAGTATTTT. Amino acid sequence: CASSPSQGAREDTQYF.

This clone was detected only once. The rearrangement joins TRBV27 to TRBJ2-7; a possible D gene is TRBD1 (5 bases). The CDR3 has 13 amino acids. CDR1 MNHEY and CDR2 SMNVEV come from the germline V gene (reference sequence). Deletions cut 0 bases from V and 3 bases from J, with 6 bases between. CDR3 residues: CASSLSTGYEQYF. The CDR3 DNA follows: TGTGCCAGCAGTTTATCAACAGGCTACGAGCAGTACTTC.

Here the CDR3 reads CASSWAGTGYAYEQYF. The CDR3 DNA reads as TGTGCCAGCAGCTGGGCCGGGACAGGGTACGCCTACGAGCAGTACTTC. This chain links TRBV5-6 with TRBJ2-7; 9 bases match TRBD1. Losses at the gene ends were 3 bases for V and 2 bases for J; bases not matched to a gene: 9. This CDR3 has 16 residues. Germline-derived CDR1 and CDR2 are SGHDT and YYEEEE.